This T cell receptor (beta chain) was sequenced for a study of cytomegalovirus exposure and HLA in healthy donors. As to this clone: Its antigen is as yet unknown.

Study results and limitations: The authors considered a cluster of highly shared sequence variants likely to be a sequencing artifact. Immune exposure data for these donors was limited to CMV serostatus. A link between a missense DCLRE1C variant and TCR beta V- and J-gene trimming emerged from a later analysis.

This PCR relied on a set of 60 Vbeta primers and 13 Jbeta primers. The data were produced by immunoSEQ multiplex PCR, yet TCRdb's version contains in-frame clones alone and is incomplete. This table lists tens of thousands of clones. Germline loops: CDR1 SQVTM, CDR2 ANQGSEA. V was pared by 3 bases and J by 2 bases, with 2 bases of the junction left unmatched. The CDR3 runs to 13 residues. Sequenced sample: PBMCs. The chain uses TRBV29-1 and TRBJ1-2, with TRBD1 identical over 8 bases. The sequence was collected from a woman aged 25-40 years in good health and CMV-seronegative. The CDR3 protein is CSVDGQGNYGYTF. The DNA of the CDR3 is TGCAGCGTTGATGGACAGGGAAACTATGGCTACACCTTC. Complete variable domain (other parts from reference TRBV29-1 and TRBJ1-2): SAVISQKPSRDICQRGTSLTIQCQVDSQVTMMFWYRQQPGQSLTLIATANQGSEATYESGFVIDKFPISRPNLTFSTLTVSNMSPEDSSIYLCSVDGQGNYGYTFGSGTRLTVV.